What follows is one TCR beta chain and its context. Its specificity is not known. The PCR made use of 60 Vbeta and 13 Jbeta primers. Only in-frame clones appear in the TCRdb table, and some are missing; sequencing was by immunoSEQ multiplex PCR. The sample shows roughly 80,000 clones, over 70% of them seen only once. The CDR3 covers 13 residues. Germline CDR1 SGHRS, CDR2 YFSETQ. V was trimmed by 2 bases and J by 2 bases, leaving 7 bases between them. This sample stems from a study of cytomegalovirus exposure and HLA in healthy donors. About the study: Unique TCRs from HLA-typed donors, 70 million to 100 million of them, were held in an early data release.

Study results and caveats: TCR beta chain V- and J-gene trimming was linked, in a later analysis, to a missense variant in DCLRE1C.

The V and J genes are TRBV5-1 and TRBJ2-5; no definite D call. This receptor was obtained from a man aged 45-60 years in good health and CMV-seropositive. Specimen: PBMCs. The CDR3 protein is CASSFPLQETQYF. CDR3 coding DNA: TGCGCCAGCAGCTTCCCTTTACAAGAGACCCAGTACTTC. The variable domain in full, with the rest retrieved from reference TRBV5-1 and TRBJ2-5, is KAGVTQTPRYLIKTRGQQVTLSCSPISGHRSVSWYQQTPGQGLQFLFEYFSETQRNKGNFPGRFSGRQFSNSRSEMNVSTLELGDSALYLCASSFPLQETQYFGPGTRLLVL.